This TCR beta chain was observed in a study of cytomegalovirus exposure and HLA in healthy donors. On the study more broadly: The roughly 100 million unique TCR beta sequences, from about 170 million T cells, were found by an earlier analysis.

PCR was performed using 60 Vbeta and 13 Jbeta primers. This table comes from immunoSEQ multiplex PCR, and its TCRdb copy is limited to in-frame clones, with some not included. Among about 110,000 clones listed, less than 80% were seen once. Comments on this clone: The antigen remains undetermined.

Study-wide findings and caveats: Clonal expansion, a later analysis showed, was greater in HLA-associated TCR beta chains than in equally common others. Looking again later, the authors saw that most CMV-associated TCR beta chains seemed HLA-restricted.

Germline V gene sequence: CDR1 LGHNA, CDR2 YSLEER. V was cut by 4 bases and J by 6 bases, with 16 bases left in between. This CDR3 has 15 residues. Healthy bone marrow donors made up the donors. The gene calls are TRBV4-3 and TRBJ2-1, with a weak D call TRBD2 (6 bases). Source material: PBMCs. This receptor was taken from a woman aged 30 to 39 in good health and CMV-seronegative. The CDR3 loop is CASSPGSGVGNEQFF. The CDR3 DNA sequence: TGCGCCAGCAGCCCAGGTTCGGGAGTCGGCAATGAGCAGTTCTTC.